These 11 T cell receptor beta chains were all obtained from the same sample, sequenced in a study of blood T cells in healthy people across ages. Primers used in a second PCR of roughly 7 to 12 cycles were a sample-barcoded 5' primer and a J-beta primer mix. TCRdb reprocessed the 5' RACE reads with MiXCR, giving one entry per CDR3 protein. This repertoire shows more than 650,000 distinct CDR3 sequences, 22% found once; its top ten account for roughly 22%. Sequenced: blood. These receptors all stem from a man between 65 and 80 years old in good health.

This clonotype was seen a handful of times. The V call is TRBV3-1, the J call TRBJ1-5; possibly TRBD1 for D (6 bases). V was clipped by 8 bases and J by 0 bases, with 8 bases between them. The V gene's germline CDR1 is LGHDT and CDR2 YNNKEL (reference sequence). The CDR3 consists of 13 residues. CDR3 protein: CASGQYSNQPQHF. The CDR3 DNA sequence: TGTGCCAGCGGACAGTATAGCAATCAGCCCCAGCATTTT.

The CDR3 nucleotides read TGCAGCGCGAGAGGCGAACTCTACAATGAGCAGTTCTTC. This translates into CSARGELYNEQFF. J is TRBJ2-1 and V is TRBV29-1; D is unclear. Germline V gene sequence: CDR1 SQVTM, CDR2 ANQGSEA. V was shortened by 7 bases and J by 3 bases, with 13 bases between the two germline ends. The CDR3 totals 13 residues.

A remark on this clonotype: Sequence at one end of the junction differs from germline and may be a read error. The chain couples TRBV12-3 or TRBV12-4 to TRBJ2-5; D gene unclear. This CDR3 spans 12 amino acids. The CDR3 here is CASSLAVETQHF. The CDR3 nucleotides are TGTGCCAGCAGTTTAGCGGTCGAGACCCAGCACTTC.

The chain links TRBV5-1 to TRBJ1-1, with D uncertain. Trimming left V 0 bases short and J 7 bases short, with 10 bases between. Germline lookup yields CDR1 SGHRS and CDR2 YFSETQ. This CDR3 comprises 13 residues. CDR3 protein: CASSLDRSLEAFF. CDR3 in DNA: TGCGCCAGCAGCTTGGACAGATCCCTTGAAGCTTTCTTT.

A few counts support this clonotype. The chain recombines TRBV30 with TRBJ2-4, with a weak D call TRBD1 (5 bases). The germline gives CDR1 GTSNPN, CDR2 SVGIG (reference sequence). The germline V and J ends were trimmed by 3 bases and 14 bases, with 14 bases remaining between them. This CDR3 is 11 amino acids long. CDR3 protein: CAWSALQDKYF. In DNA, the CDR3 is TGTGCCTGGAGCGCCCTACAGGACAAGTACTTC.

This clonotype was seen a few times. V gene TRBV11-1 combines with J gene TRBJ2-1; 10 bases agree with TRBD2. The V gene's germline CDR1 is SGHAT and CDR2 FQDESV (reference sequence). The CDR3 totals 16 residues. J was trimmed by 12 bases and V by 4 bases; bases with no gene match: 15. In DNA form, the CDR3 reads TGTGCCAGCAGCTCCAAGACTAGCGGGCCCAAAGTTGGGCAGTTCTTC. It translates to CASSSKTSGPKVGQFF.

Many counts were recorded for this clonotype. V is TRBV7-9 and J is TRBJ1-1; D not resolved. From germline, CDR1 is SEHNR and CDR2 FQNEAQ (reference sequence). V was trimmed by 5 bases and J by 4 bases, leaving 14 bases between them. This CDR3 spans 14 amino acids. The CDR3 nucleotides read TGTGCCAGCAGCGCATCCAACTTAGGCACTGAAGCTTTCTTT. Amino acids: CASSASNLGTEAFF. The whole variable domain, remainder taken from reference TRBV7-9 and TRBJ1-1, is DTGVSQNPRHKITKRGQNVTFRCDPISEHNRLYWYRQTLGQGPEFLTYFQNEAQLEKSRLLSDRFSAERPKGSFSTLEIQRTEQGDSAMYLCASSASNLGTEAFFGQGTRLTVV.

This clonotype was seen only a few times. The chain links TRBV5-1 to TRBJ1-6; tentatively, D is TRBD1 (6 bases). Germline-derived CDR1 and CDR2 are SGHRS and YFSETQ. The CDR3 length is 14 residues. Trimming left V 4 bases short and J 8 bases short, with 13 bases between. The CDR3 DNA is TGCGCCAGCAGCCACGGACAGACATATTCACCCCTCCACTTT. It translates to CASSHGQTYSPLHF. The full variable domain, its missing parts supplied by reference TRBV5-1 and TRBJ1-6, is KAGVTQTPRYLIKTRGQQVTLSCSPISGHRSVSWYQQTPGQGLQFLFEYFSETQRNKGNFPGRFSGRQFSNSRSEMNVSTLELGDSALYLCASSHGQTYSPLHFGNGTRLTVT.

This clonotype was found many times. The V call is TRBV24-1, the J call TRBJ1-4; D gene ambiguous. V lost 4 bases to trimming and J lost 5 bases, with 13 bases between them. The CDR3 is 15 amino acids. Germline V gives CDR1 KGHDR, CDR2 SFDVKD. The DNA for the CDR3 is TGTGCCACCAGTGACCCGGCGGAACCAAATGAAAAACTGTTTTTT. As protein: CATSDPAEPNEKLFF.

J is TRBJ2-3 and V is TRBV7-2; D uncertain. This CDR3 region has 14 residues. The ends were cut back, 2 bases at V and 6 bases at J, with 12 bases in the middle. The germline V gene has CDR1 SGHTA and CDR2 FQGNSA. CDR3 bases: TGTGCCAGCAGCTTAAGGCTCCTCCCGGATACGCAGTATTTT. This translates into CASSLRLLPDTQYF. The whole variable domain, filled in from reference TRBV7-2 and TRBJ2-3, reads GAGVSQSPSNKVTEKGKDVELRCDPISGHTALYWYRQSLGQGLEFLIYFQGNSAPDKSGLPSDRFSAERTGGSVSTLTIQRTQQEDSAVYLCASSLRLLPDTQYFGPGTRLTVL.

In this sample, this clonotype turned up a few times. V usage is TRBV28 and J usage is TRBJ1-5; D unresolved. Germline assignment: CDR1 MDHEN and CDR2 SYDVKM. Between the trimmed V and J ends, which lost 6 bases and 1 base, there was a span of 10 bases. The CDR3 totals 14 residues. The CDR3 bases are TGTGCCAGCAGCCAGTTACCCAGCAATCAGCCCCAGCATTTT. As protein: CASSQLPSNQPQHF.